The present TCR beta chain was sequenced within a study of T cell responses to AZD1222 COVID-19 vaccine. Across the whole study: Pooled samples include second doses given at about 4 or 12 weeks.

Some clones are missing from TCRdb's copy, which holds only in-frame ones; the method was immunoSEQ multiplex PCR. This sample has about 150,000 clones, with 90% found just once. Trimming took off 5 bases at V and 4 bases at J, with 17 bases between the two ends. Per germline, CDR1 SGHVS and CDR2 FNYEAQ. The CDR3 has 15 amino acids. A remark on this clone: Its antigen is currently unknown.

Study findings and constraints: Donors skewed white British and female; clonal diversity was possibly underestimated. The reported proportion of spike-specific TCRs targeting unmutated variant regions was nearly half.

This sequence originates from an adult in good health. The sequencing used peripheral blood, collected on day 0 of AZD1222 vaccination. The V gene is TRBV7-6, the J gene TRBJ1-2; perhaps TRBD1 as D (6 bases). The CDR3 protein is CASSPGGAQVYGYTF. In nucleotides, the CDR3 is TGTGCCAGCAGCCCGGGGGGGGCGCAGGTCTATGGCTACACCTTC.